One and the same sample provided the 21 T cell receptor beta chains below, sequenced in a study of OX40 agonist ivuxolimab in advanced cancers. Repertoires were generated with immunoSEQ multiplex PCR, while TCRdb's copy carries only in-frame clones and drops some. The repertoire holds fewer than 100,000 clones, with just under 85% as singletons. The source was CD4+ or CD8+ T cells sorted from blood, collected in a trial of the OX40 agonist ivuxolimab. All receptors come from an adult with an advanced solid tumor such as melanoma, head and neck, liver or kidney cancer.

The gene calls are TRBV10-3 and TRBJ1-1; TRBD1 matches at 8 bases. Germline CDR1 reads ENHRY; CDR2 reads SYGVKD. Germline trimming cut 10 bases from V and 1 base from J; bases unmatched to any gene: 8. The CDR3 length is 14 residues. The CDR3 loop reads CATRDRWENTEAFF. In DNA form, the CDR3 reads TGTGCCACAAGGGACAGGTGGGAGAACACTGAAGCTTTCTTT.

The chain employs TRBV28 and TRBJ1-2, with unresolved D. CDR3 size: 12 residues. V was shortened by 2 bases and J by 8 bases, with 9 bases between the two germline ends. Germline V gives CDR1 MDHEN, CDR2 SYDVKM. The DNA of the CDR3 is TGTGCCAGCAGTTTAATCCCCCTAGGCTACACCTTC. Protein: CASSLIPLGYTF.

V and J are TRBV4-3 and TRBJ1-1; no reliable D call. The CDR3 spans 15 residues. Trimming shortened V by 1 base and J by 0 bases, and 9 bases separated the two germline ends. Germline V gives CDR1 LGHNA, CDR2 YSLEER. CDR3 residues: CASSQVAGVNTEAFF. CDR3 DNA: TGCGCCAGCAGCCAAGTTGCCGGGGTGAACACTGAAGCTTTCTTT.

The chain is built from TRBV4-2 and TRBJ1-1, with D maybe TRBD1 (6 bases). Germline V lookup: CDR1 LGHNA, CDR2 YNFKEQ. V was shortened by 0 bases and J by 6 bases, with 14 bases between the two germline ends. CDR3 length: 15 residues. The CDR3 region has the DNA TGTGCCAGCAGCCAAGATTCGGCGGGGGCCGCTGAAGCTTTCTTT. The encoded protein is CASSQDSAGAAEAFF.

Concerning this clone: Other nucleotide sequences from this sample produce the same CDR3. The chain is built from TRBV5-1 and TRBJ2-3; D unresolved. Germline-derived CDR1 and CDR2 are SGHRS and YFSETQ. The CDR3 is made up of 12 amino acids. V lost 1 base and J 3 bases, leaving 3 bases between the germline ends. As DNA, the CDR3 is TGCGCCAGCAGCTTGAGTACAGATACGCAGTATTTT. Protein product: CASSLSTDTQYF. Using reference TRBV5-1 and TRBJ2-3 for the parts outside the CDR3, the full variable domain is KAGVTQTPRYLIKTRGQQVTLSCSPISGHRSVSWYQQTPGQGLQFLFEYFSETQRNKGNFPGRFSGRQFSNSRSEMNVSTLELGDSALYLCASSLSTDTQYFGPGTRLTVL.

The chain uses TRBV9 and TRBJ2-1, with D tentatively TRBD2 (6 bases). V dropped 2 bases and J dropped 6 bases, with 15 bases sitting between them. Germline V CDR1 and CDR2: SGDLS, YYNGEE. This CDR3 is built from 15 residues. CDR3 coding DNA: TGTGCCAGCAGCGTTGTCCCGGGAGCGGGCAATGAGCAGTTCTTC. This codes for CASSVVPGAGNEQFF.

J is TRBJ2-7 and V is TRBV7-8; 8 positions match TRBD1. The CDR3 runs 13 residues. From germline, CDR1 is SGHVS and CDR2 FQNEAQ. Trimming cost V 5 bases and J 3 bases; bases outside gene matches: 3. CDR3 loop: CASSLTGGYEQYF. For the CDR3, the DNA is TGTGCCAGCAGCCTCACAGGGGGCTACGAGCAGTACTTC.

The rearrangement joins TRBV6-6 to TRBJ1-1, with 7 bases lining up with TRBD1. Germline values: CDR1 MNHNY, CDR2 SVGAGI (reference sequence). The CDR3 loop spans 13 amino acids. Trimming cost V 7 bases and J 10 bases; bases outside gene matches: 12. The CDR3 sequence: CASTKDRPRGAFF. CDR3 DNA: TGTGCCAGCACCAAGGACAGGCCCCGGGGAGCTTTCTTT.

The rearrangement links TRBV2 to TRBJ1-6; D is ambiguous. CDR3 length: 15 residues. In germline, CDR1 is SNHLY, CDR2 FYNNEI. Trimming cost V 6 bases and J 0 bases, with 9 bases left between them. The CDR3 loop reads CASRMASSYNSPLHF. The DNA for the CDR3 is TGTGCCAGCAGGATGGCCTCCTCCTATAATTCACCCCTCCACTTT.

The chain uses TRBV7-9 and TRBJ2-5; D may match TRBD1 or TRBD2 (5 bases each). Germline values: CDR1 SEHNR, CDR2 FQNEAQ (reference sequence). V was clipped by 5 bases and J by 5 bases, with 15 bases between them. This CDR3 has 14 residues. The CDR3 is CASSLTSGRETQYF. The CDR3 nucleotides are TGTGCCAGCAGCCTAACTTCGGGGCGGGAGACCCAGTACTTC.

V gene TRBV11-3 combines with J gene TRBJ1-1; TRBD1 matches 9 bases. The length of the CDR3 is 15 residues. J was trimmed by 4 bases and V by 2 bases; bases with no gene match: 5. Germline V gene sequence: CDR1 SGHNT, CDR2 YENEEA. CDR3 protein: CASSLTGGAGTEAFF. CDR3 DNA: TGTGCCAGCAGCTTAACAGGGGGCGCGGGCACTGAAGCTTTCTTT.

This clone appeared a single time. The gene calls are TRBV5-1 and TRBJ2-5; a weak D match, TRBD2 (5 bases). The CDR3 sequence is 13 residues long. Trimming cost V 3 bases and J 2 bases, with 8 bases left between them. Per the germline V gene, CDR1 is SGHRS and CDR2 is YFSETQ. This CDR3 is CASSSGYQETQYF. CDR3 sequence (DNA): TGCGCCAGCAGCTCGGGATATCAAGAGACCCAGTACTTC.

This clone was observed a single time. V and J are TRBV27 and TRBJ2-1; a weak D match, TRBD1 (6 bases). This CDR3 has 15 residues. Looked up from germline, CDR1 is MNHEY and CDR2 is SMNVEV (reference sequence). V lost 4 bases and J lost 10, with 20 bases in between. CDR3 nucleotide sequence: TGTGCCAGCAGTTCAGGGGTAACGTTGGGACGCGAGCAGTTCTTC. Translated: CASSSGVTLGREQFF.

The V and J genes are TRBV30 and TRBJ1-3; D remains ambiguous. Germline assignment: CDR1 GTSNPN and CDR2 SVGIG (reference sequence). CDR3 length: 18 residues. V was pared by 0 bases and J by 0 bases, with 18 bases between. CDR3 residues: CAWSVLDIGRRSGNTIYF. CDR3 DNA: TGTGCCTGGAGTGTACTAGATATTGGCAGGCGCTCTGGAAACACCATATATTTT. Supplemented by reference TRBV30 and TRBJ1-3, the full variable domain reads SQTIHQWPATLVQPVGSPLSLECTVEGTSNPNLYWYRQAAGRGLQLLFYSVGIGQISSEVPQNLSASRPQDRQFILSSKKLLLSDSGFYLCAWSVLDIGRRSGNTIYFGEGSWLTVV.

J is TRBJ1-4 and V is TRBV30; D possibly corresponds to TRBD1 (6 bases). Germline loops: CDR1 GTSNPN, CDR2 SVGIG (reference sequence). The germline V and J ends were trimmed by 0 bases and 10 bases, with 18 bases remaining between them. This CDR3 is built from 15 residues. CDR3 nucleotide sequence: TGTGCCTGGAGTGTACGGGGGCTCAATGGAGGAAAACTGTTTTTT. It encodes CAWSVRGLNGGKLFF.

V gene TRBV28 combines with J gene TRBJ1-5; D gene ambiguous. The CDR3 is 12 residues long. CDR1 is MDHEN, CDR2 SYDVKM, per germline. Trimming took off 2 bases at V and 4 bases at J, with 3 bases between the two ends. This chain's CDR3 is CASSLTNQPQHF. DNA of the CDR3: TGTGCCAGCAGTTTAACGAATCAGCCCCAGCATTTT.

There are a few counts of this clone. The V call is TRBV28, the J call TRBJ2-5, with 10 bases matching TRBD1. J gave up 1 base and V 2 bases, and 7 bases lay outside the gene matches. The CDR3 totals 17 residues. Germline V gives CDR1 MDHEN, CDR2 SYDVKM. CDR3 sequence reads: CASSLVGGTGAQETQYF. The DNA for the CDR3 is TGTGCCAGCAGTTTAGTTGGCGGGACAGGGGCCCAAGAGACCCAGTACTTC. The full variable domain, rest sourced from reference TRBV28 and TRBJ2-5, is DVKVTQSSRYLVKRTGEKVFLECVQDMDHENMFWYRQDPGLGLRLIYFSYDVKMKEKGDIPEGYSVSREKKERFSLILESASTNQTSMYLCASSLVGGTGAQETQYFGPGTRLLVL.

The chain employs TRBV5-6 and TRBJ2-4, with TRBD1 matching 7 bases. CDR1 SGHDT and CDR2 YYEEEE come from the germline V gene. The CDR3 contains 17 residues. Trimming at V came to 4 bases and at J to 3 bases, leaving 13 bases not matched to a gene. The DNA of the CDR3 is TGTGCCAGCAGCAACTTTCCGACAGGGACGGACAAAAACATTCAGTACTTC. Protein: CASSNFPTGTDKNIQYF.

This sequence joins TRBV5-1 and TRBJ1-5; 8 bases are shared with TRBD1. Trimming removed 3 bases from V and 0 bases from J; junction bases left unmatched: 2. Germline lookup yields CDR1 SGHRS and CDR2 YFSETQ. This CDR3 spans 15 amino acids. The CDR3 protein is CASSSGQGSNQPQHF. The CDR3 nucleotides read TGCGCCAGCAGCTCAGGACAGGGTAGCAATCAGCCCCAGCATTTT.

The V gene is TRBV6-6, the J gene TRBJ1-2; TRBD1 might be the D (6 bases). The CDR3 runs to 12 residues. Trimming took 2 bases from V and 11 from J, leaving 12 bases between them. Germline V gene lookup returns CDR1 MNHNY and CDR2 SVGAGI (reference sequence). CDR3 nucleotides: TGTGCCAGCAGTTACGACAGGAGGGGATACACCTTC. Protein: CASSYDRRGYTF.

This sequence joins TRBV9 and TRBJ2-1; 7 bases map to TRBD1. J was trimmed by 1 base and V by 3 bases; bases with no gene match: 4. The CDR3 contains 15 residues. The germline CDR1 and CDR2 sequences are SGDLS and YYNGEE. CDR3 DNA sequence: TGTGCCAGCAGCGAAACAGGGGTGTCCTACAATGAGCAGTTCTTC. Translated: CASSETGVSYNEQFF.